Described below is a single T cell receptor beta chain sequence and its context. Its antigen is currently unknown. The data stem from a study of post-analysis software for immune sequencing data. V was pared by 5 bases and J by 4 bases, with 6 bases of the junction left unmatched. Germline V gene lookup returns CDR1 SEHNR and CDR2 FQNEAQ (reference sequence). The CDR3 length is 14 residues. Unique molecular identifiers had been added to the TCR beta cDNA libraries. Input amounts of about 0.95 to 10 million T cells were used. These gave around 500,000 cDNA molecules, so each molecule approximated one T cell. TCRdb reprocessed the PCR reads with MiXCR, giving one entry per CDR3 protein. This sample has roughly 400,000 distinct CDR3 sequences, with about 40% found just once. Study-level points and caveats: When compared against controls, multiple sclerosis patients showed significantly lower normalized Chao1 diversity. The five TRBV segments detected at higher frequency in patients than in controls included TRBV5-6, TRBV5-1 and TRBV20-1.

The source is a girl aged 2 to 9 with multiple sclerosis. Source material: blood. The V gene is TRBV7-9, the J gene TRBJ2-7; the match to TRBD2 covers 9 bases. The CDR3 region is CASSPTSGLYEQYF. The CDR3 nucleotides read TGTGCCAGCAGCCCGACTAGCGGACTGTACGAGCAGTACTTC.